This TCR beta chain was identified during a study of blood T cell repertoires in COVID-19. Only in-frame clones appear in the TCRdb table, and some are missing; sequencing was by immunoSEQ multiplex PCR. The sample contains roughly 200,000 clones, 80% to 90% of which appear only once. Germline CDR1 SGHRS, CDR2 YFSETQ. V shed 4 bases and J shed 1 base, with 11 bases lying between them. The CDR3 has 14 residues. The genes are TRBV5-1 and TRBJ2-5; tentative D call: TRBD1 (6 bases). The specimen was peripheral blood. The source of this sequence is a man in his 60s with acute or convalescent COVID-19. Here the CDR3 reads CASSRQVTQETQYF. The DNA for the CDR3 is TGCGCCAGCAGCAGACAGGTTACCCAAGAGACCCAGTACTTC.